This T cell receptor beta chain stems from a study of graft-versus-host responses after intestinal transplantation. The CDR3 is 13 residues long. Germline-derived CDR1 and CDR2 are SQVTM and ANQGSEA. V lost 3 bases and J lost 1, with 10 bases in between. In the case of this clone: What it binds is not known.

TCRdb's copy holds only in-frame clones and misses some; the assay was immunoSEQ multiplex PCR. The sample holds 25,000 to 35,000 clones, roughly 80% seen once. The input for sequencing was unstimulated CD8+ T cells sorted from spleen or lymph node cells, taken before intestinal transplant. The clonotype originates from a human donor who received an intestinal transplant. This chain uses TRBV29-1 with TRBJ2-7; unclear D gene. CDR3 in DNA: TGCAGCGTTGACAAGCCAGGTTCCTACGAGCAGTACTTC. Translation: CSVDKPGSYEQYF.